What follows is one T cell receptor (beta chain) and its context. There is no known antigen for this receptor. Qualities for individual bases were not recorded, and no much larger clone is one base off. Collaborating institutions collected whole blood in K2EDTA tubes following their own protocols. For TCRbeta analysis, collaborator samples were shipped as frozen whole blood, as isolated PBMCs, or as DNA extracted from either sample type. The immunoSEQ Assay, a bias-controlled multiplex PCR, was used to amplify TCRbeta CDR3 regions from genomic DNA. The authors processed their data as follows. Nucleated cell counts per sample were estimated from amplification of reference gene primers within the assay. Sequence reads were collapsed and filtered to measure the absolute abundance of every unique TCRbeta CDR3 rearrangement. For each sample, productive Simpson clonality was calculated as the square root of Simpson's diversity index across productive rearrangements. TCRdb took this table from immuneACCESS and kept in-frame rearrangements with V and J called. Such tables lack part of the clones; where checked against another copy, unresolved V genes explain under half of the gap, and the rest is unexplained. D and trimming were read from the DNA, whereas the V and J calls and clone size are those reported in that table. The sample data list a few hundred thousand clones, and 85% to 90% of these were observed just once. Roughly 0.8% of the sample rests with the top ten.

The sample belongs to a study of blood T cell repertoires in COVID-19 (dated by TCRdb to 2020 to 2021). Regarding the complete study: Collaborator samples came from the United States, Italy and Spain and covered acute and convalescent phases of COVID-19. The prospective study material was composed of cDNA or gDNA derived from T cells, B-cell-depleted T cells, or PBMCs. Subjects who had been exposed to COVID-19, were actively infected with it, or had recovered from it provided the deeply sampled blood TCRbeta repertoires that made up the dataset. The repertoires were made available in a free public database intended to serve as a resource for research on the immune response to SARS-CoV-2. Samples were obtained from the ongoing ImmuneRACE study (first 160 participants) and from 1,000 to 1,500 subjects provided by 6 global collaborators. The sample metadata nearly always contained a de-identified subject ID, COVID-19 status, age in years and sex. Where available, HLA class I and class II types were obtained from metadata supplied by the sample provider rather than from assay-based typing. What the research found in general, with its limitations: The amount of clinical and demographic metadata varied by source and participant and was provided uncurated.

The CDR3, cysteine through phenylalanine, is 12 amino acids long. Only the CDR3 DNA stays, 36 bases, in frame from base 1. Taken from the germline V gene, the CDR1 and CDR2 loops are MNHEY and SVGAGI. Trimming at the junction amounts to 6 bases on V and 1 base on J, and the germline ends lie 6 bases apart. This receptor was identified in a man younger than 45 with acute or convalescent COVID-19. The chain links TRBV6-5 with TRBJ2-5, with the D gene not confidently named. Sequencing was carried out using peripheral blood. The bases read TGTGCCAGCAGCCAGTTCCAAGAGACCCAGTACTTC. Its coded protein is CASSQFQETQYF.